A selection of T cell receptor beta chains follows, all from one sample in a study of blood T cell repertoires in COVID-19. The table came from immunoSEQ multiplex PCR; TCRdb's copy has only in-frame clones and leaves some out. The table records 110,000 or so clones, approximately 87% of them present only once. Sample: peripheral blood. Every receptor here comes from a man between 65 and 85 years old who had recovered from COVID-19. Each CDR3 is given with its conserved first and last residue. A D gene is named only where the DNA matches it firmly. Part of the rows lack a size; the others show once, few, many or a class for expanded clones.

J gene: TRBJ1-3
V gene: TRBV5-6
clone size: -
D gene: TRBD1
CDR3 DNA: TGTGCCAGCAGCGCCGGACAGGGAACTGGAAACACCATATATTTT
CDR3 protein: CASSAGQGTGNTIYF

J gene: TRBJ2-3
V gene: TRBV5-1
clone size: once
D gene: -
CDR3 DNA: TGCGCCAGCAGCTTGGTGTCAGGCGAGGGAGATACGCAGTATTTT
CDR3 protein: CASSLVSGEGDTQYF

J gene: TRBJ1-6
V gene: TRBV28
clone size: -
D gene: TRBD1
CDR3 DNA: TGTGCCAGCAGGATCGGGACAGTTAATTCACCCCTCCACTTT
CDR3 protein: CASRIGTVNSPLHF

J gene: TRBJ1-1
V gene: TRBV5-1
clone size: -
D gene: -
CDR3 DNA: TGCGCCAGCAGGGGCGACCCCGGACAGCCGAACACTGAAGCTTTCTTT
CDR3 protein: CASRGDPGQPNTEAFF

J gene: TRBJ1-2
V gene: TRBV11-2
clone size: -
D gene: -
CDR3 DNA: TGTGCCAGCAGCTTAGGTTATCTTGGCTACACCTTC
CDR3 protein: CASSLGYLGYTF

J gene: TRBJ2-7
V gene: TRBV7-3
clone size: once
D gene: -
CDR3 DNA: TGTGCCAGCAGCTTACATCCAGGGGAAACCGAGCAGTACTTC
CDR3 protein: CASSLHPGETEQYF

J gene: TRBJ2-3
V gene: TRBV7-8
clone size: -
D gene: -
CDR3 DNA: TGTGCCAGCAGCTTCCAATGGGCTAGCGAGCCTAGCACAGATACGCAGTATTTT
CDR3 protein: CASSFQWASEPSTDTQYF

J gene: TRBJ2-2
V gene: TRBV30
clone size: -
D gene: -
CDR3 DNA: TGTGCCTGGAGCGACTTGACGAACACCGGGGAGCTGTTTTTT
CDR3 protein: CAWSDLTNTGELFF

J gene: TRBJ2-1
V gene: TRBV4-3
clone size: -
D gene: -
CDR3 DNA: TGCGCCAGCACCAAAAGACAGAACTCCTACAATGAGCAGTTCTTC
CDR3 protein: CASTKRQNSYNEQFF

J gene: TRBJ2-2
V gene: TRBV6-5
clone size: -
D gene: TRBD2
CDR3 DNA: TGTGCCAGCAACACGGGCGGGAGTGGGACCGGGGAGCTGTTTTTT
CDR3 protein: CASNTGGSGTGELFF

J gene: TRBJ2-3
V gene: TRBV9
clone size: -
D gene: -
CDR3 DNA: TGTGCCAGCAGCGTGGGGGCCCTCAGCACAGATACGCAGTATTTT
CDR3 protein: CASSVGALSTDTQYF

J gene: TRBJ2-3
V gene: TRBV5-4
clone size: -
D gene: TRBD2
CDR3 DNA: TGTGCCAGCAGCGCTGGACTAGCGGGGGGGGGAGATACGCAGTATTTT
CDR3 protein: CASSAGLAGGGDTQYF

J gene: TRBJ2-5
V gene: TRBV9
clone size: -
D gene: -
CDR3 DNA: TGTGCCAGCAGCCCCGGACAGTGGCAAGAGACCCAGTACTTC
CDR3 protein: CASSPGQWQETQYF

J gene: TRBJ1-6
V gene: TRBV27
clone size: -
D gene: -
CDR3 DNA: TGTGCCAGCAGTTTATTCGTCCAGGGAAATTCACCCCTCCACTTT
CDR3 protein: CASSLFVQGNSPLHF

J gene: TRBJ2-5
V gene: TRBV7-9
clone size: -
D gene: -
CDR3 DNA: TGTGCCAGCAGCTTAAGAGCGGAAGAGACCCAGTACTTC
CDR3 protein: CASSLRAEETQYF

J gene: TRBJ2-3
V gene: TRBV9
clone size: once
D gene: TRBD2
CDR3 DNA: TGTGCCAGCAGCGTACCAGCGGGGGGGAATACGCAGTATTTT
CDR3 protein: CASSVPAGGNTQYF

J gene: TRBJ2-7
V gene: TRBV4-3
clone size: -
D gene: TRBD1
CDR3 DNA: TGCGCCAGCAGCCCTAGGACAGGGGGCAGTTCCTACGAGCAGTACTTC
CDR3 protein: CASSPRTGGSSYEQYF

J gene: TRBJ2-2
V gene: TRBV19
clone size: -
D gene: TRBD1
CDR3 DNA: TGTGCCACGGACAGGGGTCGAACCGGGGAGCTGTTTTTT
CDR3 protein: CATDRGRTGELFF

J gene: TRBJ1-1
V gene: TRBV7-2
clone size: -
D gene: -
CDR3 DNA: TGTGCCAGCAGCCCCCAGGCCGGCGACACTGAAGCTTTCTTT
CDR3 protein: CASSPQAGDTEAFF

J gene: TRBJ2-5
V gene: TRBV19
clone size: -
D gene: TRBD2
CDR3 DNA: TGTGCCAGTAGAACAACCGGGACGGCGGGAGCCCAGTACTTC
CDR3 protein: CASRTTGTAGAQYF

J gene: TRBJ1-1
V gene: TRBV18
clone size: -
D gene: TRBD1
CDR3 DNA: TGTGCCAGCTCACCGGTCAGGGGGGTTACTGAAGCTTTCTTT
CDR3 protein: CASSPVRGVTEAFF

J gene: TRBJ1-3
V gene: TRBV9
clone size: -
D gene: -
CDR3 DNA: TGTGCCAGCAGCGTAGTAGGGGACTTGTCCGGAAACACCATATATTTT
CDR3 protein: CASSVVGDLSGNTIYF

J gene: TRBJ2-1
V gene: TRBV5-4
clone size: -
D gene: -
CDR3 DNA: TGTGCCAGCAGCTTGGCTGTGGCGGGCGGATACAATGAGCAGTTCTTC
CDR3 protein: CASSLAVAGGYNEQFF

J gene: TRBJ1-1
V gene: TRBV5-4
clone size: few
D gene: TRBD1
CDR3 DNA: TGTGCCAGCAGCTTTTGGGACAGGGGTATGAACACTGAAGCTTTCTTT
CDR3 protein: CASSFWDRGMNTEAFF

J gene: TRBJ1-2
V gene: TRBV7-2
clone size: -
D gene: -
CDR3 DNA: TGTGCCAGCAGCTCCACAAGTGCAGGGCAACATGGCTACACCTTC
CDR3 protein: CASSSTSAGQHGYTF

J gene: TRBJ1-1
V gene: TRBV19
clone size: -
D gene: -
CDR3 DNA: TGTGCCAGTAGTATAGTACCGGCCAGGGTTGAAGCTTTCTTT
CDR3 protein: CASSIVPARVEAFF

J gene: TRBJ1-5
V gene: TRBV2
clone size: -
D gene: -
CDR3 DNA: TGTGCCAGCAGTGAAGTGGCAGGGGACCAGCCCCAGCATTTT
CDR3 protein: CASSEVAGDQPQHF

J gene: TRBJ1-2
V gene: TRBV29-1
clone size: -
D gene: -
CDR3 DNA: TGCACCACATGGGGGGGCGGTGGCTACACCTTC
CDR3 protein: CTTWGGGGYTF

J gene: TRBJ2-7
V gene: TRBV10-1
clone size: -
D gene: -
CDR3 DNA: TGCGCCAGCAGCCGGGACCGGGGGTCGGAGCAGTACTTC
CDR3 protein: CASSRDRGSEQYF

J gene: TRBJ2-5
V gene: TRBV4-2
clone size: -
D gene: TRBD2
CDR3 DNA: TGTGCCAGCAGCCCCCGACTAGCGGGGGGGATGGAGACCCAGTACTTC
CDR3 protein: CASSPRLAGGMETQYF

J gene: TRBJ1-2
V gene: TRBV9
clone size: -
D gene: -
CDR3 DNA: TGTGCCAGCAGCCCCCCCAGAGGAACGGGGAACTATGGCTACACCTTC
CDR3 protein: CASSPPRGTGNYGYTF

J gene: TRBJ1-2
V gene: TRBV30
clone size: few
D gene: TRBD1
CDR3 DNA: TGTGCCTGGGAAGGTTACCGGGACAGATTTAACTATGGCTACACCTTC
CDR3 protein: CAWEGYRDRFNYGYTF

J gene: TRBJ1-4
V gene: TRBV9
clone size: -
D gene: TRBD1
CDR3 DNA: TGTGCCAGCAGCGCAGATCGCTTCGACAGGGGAAATGAAAAACTGTTTTTT
CDR3 protein: CASSADRFDRGNEKLFF

J gene: TRBJ1-2
V gene: TRBV11-2
clone size: -
D gene: TRBD1
CDR3 DNA: TGTGCCAGCAGCTTAGGGGACGGGACAGTCTATGGCTACACCTTC
CDR3 protein: CASSLGDGTVYGYTF

J gene: TRBJ1-2
V gene: TRBV19
clone size: -
D gene: -
CDR3 DNA: TGTGCCAGTAGTATAGCTGGGGGCCCTGGCTACACCTTC
CDR3 protein: CASSIAGGPGYTF

J gene: TRBJ1-6
V gene: TRBV6-5
clone size: -
D gene: TRBD1
CDR3 DNA: TGTGCCAGCAGTAGACAGGGCAATAATTCACCCCTCCACTTT
CDR3 protein: CASSRQGNNSPLHF

J gene: TRBJ2-3
V gene: TRBV19
clone size: -
D gene: TRBD1
CDR3 DNA: TGTGCCAGTAGGGACAGGACCACAGATACGCAGTATTTT
CDR3 protein: CASRDRTTDTQYF

J gene: TRBJ1-1
V gene: TRBV7-6
clone size: -
D gene: TRBD1
CDR3 DNA: TGTGCCAGCAGCCCCTCGGAGGGGGCGCGAACTGAAGCTTTCTTT
CDR3 protein: CASSPSEGARTEAFF

J gene: TRBJ2-5
V gene: TRBV7-2
clone size: -
D gene: -
CDR3 DNA: TGTGCCAGCAGTCCCCCAGGCCACCAAGAGACCCAGTACTTC
CDR3 protein: CASSPPGHQETQYF

J gene: TRBJ2-1
V gene: TRBV19
clone size: -
D gene: TRBD2
CDR3 DNA: TGTGCCAGTAGCGTGAGTAAGGCTAGCGGAAGTTACTACAATGAGCAGTTCTTC
CDR3 protein: CASSVSKASGSYYNEQFF

J gene: TRBJ1-2
V gene: TRBV2
clone size: -
D gene: -
CDR3 DNA: TGTGCCAGCCAGACCCCCAGGGAACTTAACTATGGCTACACCTTC
CDR3 protein: CASQTPRELNYGYTF

J gene: TRBJ2-7
V gene: TRBV5-4
clone size: -
D gene: TRBD2
CDR3 DNA: TGTGCCACCCGCCCCGGGACTAGCGGCGAATACGAGCAGTACTTC
CDR3 protein: CATRPGTSGEYEQYF

J gene: TRBJ2-2
V gene: TRBV19
clone size: -
D gene: TRBD1
CDR3 DNA: TGTGCCAGTAGTTCGACAGGGTTTAGGAACACCGGGGAGCTGTTTTTT
CDR3 protein: CASSSTGFRNTGELFF

J gene: TRBJ2-5
V gene: TRBV7-2
clone size: -
D gene: TRBD1
CDR3 DNA: TGTGCCACCGCGCCGGGACAGGGGTACCAAGAGACCCAGTACTTC
CDR3 protein: CATAPGQGYQETQYF

J gene: TRBJ2-7
V gene: TRBV7-8
clone size: -
D gene: TRBD1
CDR3 DNA: TGTGCCAGCAGCTTACCCCGGGACAGGGGCTCCTACGAGCAGTACTTC
CDR3 protein: CASSLPRDRGSYEQYF

J gene: TRBJ2-7
V gene: TRBV5-4
clone size: -
D gene: -
CDR3 DNA: TGTGCCAGCAGCAAACCGGGTGGGAGCTCCTACGAGCAGTACTTC
CDR3 protein: CASSKPGGSSYEQYF

J gene: TRBJ1-1
V gene: TRBV18
clone size: -
D gene: -
CDR3 DNA: TGTGCCAGCTCACCGACAGAGAACACTGAAGCTTTCTTT
CDR3 protein: CASSPTENTEAFF

J gene: TRBJ1-1
V gene: TRBV7-9
clone size: -
D gene: TRBD1
CDR3 DNA: TGTGCCAGCAGCTTCCGGACAGGGGCGAACACTGAAGCTTTCTTT
CDR3 protein: CASSFRTGANTEAFF

J gene: TRBJ2-7
V gene: TRBV28
clone size: -
D gene: -
CDR3 DNA: TGTGCCAGCAGTTTTGTCGGGATAACCTACGAGCAGTACTTC
CDR3 protein: CASSFVGITYEQYF

J gene: TRBJ2-5
V gene: TRBV5-6
clone size: once
D gene: -
CDR3 DNA: TGTGCCAGCAGCTTGGCGACACCCCAAGAGACCCAGTACTTC
CDR3 protein: CASSLATPQETQYF

J gene: TRBJ2-7
V gene: TRBV5-1
clone size: -
D gene: TRBD2
CDR3 DNA: TGCGCCAGCAGCTTGGTGGCGGGAGGGTCCCACGAGCAGTACTTC
CDR3 protein: CASSLVAGGSHEQYF

J gene: TRBJ1-6
V gene: TRBV5-1
clone size: -
D gene: -
CDR3 DNA: TGCGCCAGCAGCTTGGTAGCGGGAGGAGATTCACCCCTCCACTTT
CDR3 protein: CASSLVAGGDSPLHF

J gene: TRBJ2-1
V gene: TRBV4-1
clone size: -
D gene: TRBD2
CDR3 DNA: TGCGCCAGCAGCCATGTAGCGGGGGGGCTTTACAATGAGCAGTTCTTC
CDR3 protein: CASSHVAGGLYNEQFF

J gene: TRBJ2-1
V gene: TRBV15
clone size: -
D gene: TRBD2
CDR3 DNA: TGTGCCACCAGCAGAGAGGCTCTCGAGGGACTAGCCGGTAAGAGCTCCTACAATGAGCAGTTCTTC
CDR3 protein: CATSREALEGLAGKSSYNEQFF

J gene: TRBJ1-4
V gene: TRBV30
clone size: -
D gene: -
CDR3 DNA: TGTGCCTGGAGCGTATCGACAGCCTCTAATGAAAAACTGTTTTTT
CDR3 protein: CAWSVSTASNEKLFF

J gene: TRBJ1-2
V gene: TRBV24-1
clone size: -
D gene: -
CDR3 DNA: TGTGCCACCAGTGATGCGGGGCAGGGTCAGATCTATGGCTACACCTTC
CDR3 protein: CATSDAGQGQIYGYTF

J gene: TRBJ1-1
V gene: TRBV5-1
clone size: -
D gene: -
CDR3 DNA: TGCGCCAGCAGCCTTGATGAGGGGGACACTGAAGCTTTCTTT
CDR3 protein: CASSLDEGDTEAFF

J gene: TRBJ1-2
V gene: TRBV27
clone size: -
D gene: TRBD1
CDR3 DNA: TGTGCCAGCACCCCAACAGGGGGCCGGCTTTATGGCTACACCTTC
CDR3 protein: CASTPTGGRLYGYTF

J gene: TRBJ2-1
V gene: TRBV28
clone size: -
D gene: TRBD1
CDR3 DNA: TGTGCCAGCGGACAGGTCTACAATGAGCAGTTCTTC
CDR3 protein: CASGQVYNEQFF

J gene: TRBJ1-1
V gene: TRBV11-2
clone size: -
D gene: -
CDR3 DNA: TGTGCCAGCAGCTTGAGTCTCACTGAAGCTTTCTTT
CDR3 protein: CASSLSLTEAFF